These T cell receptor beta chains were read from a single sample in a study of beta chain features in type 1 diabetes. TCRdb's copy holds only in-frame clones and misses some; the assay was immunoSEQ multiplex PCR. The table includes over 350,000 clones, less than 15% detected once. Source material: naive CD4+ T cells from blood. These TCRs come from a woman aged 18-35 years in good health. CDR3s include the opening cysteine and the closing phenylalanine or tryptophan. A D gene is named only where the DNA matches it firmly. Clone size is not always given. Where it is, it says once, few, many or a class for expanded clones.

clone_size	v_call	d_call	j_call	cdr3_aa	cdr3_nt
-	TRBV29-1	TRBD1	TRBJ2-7	CSVTTGAHEQYF	TGCAGCGTTACTACAGGGGCCCACGAGCAGTACTTC
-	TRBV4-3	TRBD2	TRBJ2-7	CASSQDKGTSSPEQYF	TGCGCCAGCAGCCAAGATAAAGGGACTAGTAGTCCCGAGCAGTACTTC
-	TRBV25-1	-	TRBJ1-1	CASSESGQGDTEAFF	TGTGCCAGCAGTGAGTCGGGACAAGGGGACACTGAAGCTTTCTTT
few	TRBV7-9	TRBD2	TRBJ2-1	CASSLERDGNEQFF	TGTGCCAGCAGCTTAGAGCGGGACGGCAATGAGCAGTTCTTC
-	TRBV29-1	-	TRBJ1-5	CSVAENQNQPQHF	TGCAGCGTCGCAGAAAACCAAAATCAGCCCCAGCATTTT
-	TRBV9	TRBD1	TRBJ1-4	CASSPRLGTAHEKLFF	TGTGCCAGCAGCCCAAGACTTGGGACAGCACATGAAAAACTGTTTTTT
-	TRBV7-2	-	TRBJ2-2	CASRIQPTLNTGELFF	TGTGCCAGCAGAATACAGCCCACTTTGAACACCGGGGAGCTGTTTTTT
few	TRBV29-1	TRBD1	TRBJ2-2	CSVGTGGLSLNTGELFF	TGCAGCGTTGGGACAGGGGGCCTGTCTTTAAACACCGGGGAGCTGTTTTTT
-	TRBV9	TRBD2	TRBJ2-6	CASSPGLAGASGANVLTF	TGTGCCAGCAGCCCAGGACTAGCGGGAGCAAGTGGGGCCAACGTCCTGACTTTC
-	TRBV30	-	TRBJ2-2	CAWSGSPTRELFF	TGTGCCTGGAGTGGTTCCCCGACAAGAGAGCTGTTTTTT
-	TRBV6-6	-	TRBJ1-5	CASSPQGQPQHF	TGTGCCAGCAGCCCCCAGGGGCAGCCCCAGCATTTT
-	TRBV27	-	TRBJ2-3	CASMRQGSTDTQYF	TGTGCCAGCATGCGCCAGGGGAGCACAGATACGCAGTATTTT
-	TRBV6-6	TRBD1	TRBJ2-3	CAGRDSSSTDTQYF	TGTGCCGGAAGGGACAGCTCTAGCACAGATACGCAGTATTTT
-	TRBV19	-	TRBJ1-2	CASNQQGIFYGYTF	TGTGCCTCCAACCAGCAGGGGATCTTCTATGGCTACACCTTC
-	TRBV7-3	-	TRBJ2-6	CASSVQGSGANVLTF	TGTGCCAGCAGCGTCCAGGGCTCTGGGGCCAACGTCCTGACTTTC
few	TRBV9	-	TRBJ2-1	CASSIRVDEQFF	TGTGCCAGCAGCATCAGGGTCGATGAGCAGTTCTTC
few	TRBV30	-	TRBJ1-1	CAWSVGRETEAFF	TGTGCCTGGAGTGTCGGCAGGGAAACTGAAGCTTTCTTT
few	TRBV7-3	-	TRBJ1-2	CASSLTTNTEGRGYTF	TGTGCCAGCAGCTTAACGACTAACACGGAGGGTCGAGGCTACACCTTC
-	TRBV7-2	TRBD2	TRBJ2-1	CASSPLAGKVSGEQFF	TGTGCCAGCAGCCCACTAGCGGGGAAGGTATCCGGTGAGCAGTTCTTC
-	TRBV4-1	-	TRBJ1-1	CASSQFGRAEAFF	TGCGCCAGCAGCCAATTCGGGAGAGCTGAAGCTTTCTTT
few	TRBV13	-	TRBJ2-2	CASSLRAGTNTGELFF	TGTGCCAGCAGCTTACGCGCGGGTACGAACACCGGGGAGCTGTTTTTT
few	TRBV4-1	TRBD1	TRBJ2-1	CASSQIPGQRYNEQFF	TGCGCCAGCAGCCAGATACCGGGACAGCGTTACAATGAGCAGTTCTTC
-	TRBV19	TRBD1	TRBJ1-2	CASYPTRDRPPYGYTF	TGTGCCAGTTACCCGACCAGGGACAGGCCACCCTATGGCTACACCTTC
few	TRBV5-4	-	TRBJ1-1	CASSFRANTEAFF	TGTGCCAGCAGCTTCAGGGCGAACACTGAAGCTTTCTTT
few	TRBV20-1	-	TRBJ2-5	CSALEETQYF	TGCAGTGCTTTAGAAGAGACCCAGTACTTC
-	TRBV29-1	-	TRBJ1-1	CSVAMGMAGTEAFF	TGCAGCGTAGCGATGGGGATGGCGGGCACTGAAGCTTTCTTT
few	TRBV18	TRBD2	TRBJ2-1	CASSPPGLAGGVDEQFF	TGTGCCAGCTCACCACCGGGACTAGCGGGAGGGGTCGATGAGCAGTTCTTC
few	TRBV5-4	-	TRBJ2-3	CASSLRRSRGTDTQYF	TGTGCCAGCAGCCTTAGGAGGTCGAGAGGCACAGATACGCAGTATTTT
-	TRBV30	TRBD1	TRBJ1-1	CAWRVTGKTEAFF	TGTGCCTGGAGGGTGACAGGGAAGACTGAAGCTTTCTTT
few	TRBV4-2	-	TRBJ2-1	CASSQEYHGSLGRNEQFF	TGTGCCAGCAGCCAAGAGTACCACGGGTCCCTGGGTCGCAATGAGCAGTTCTTC
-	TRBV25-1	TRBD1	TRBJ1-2	CASRTNRGGYTF	TGTGCCAGCCGTACCAACAGGGGTGGCTACACCTTC
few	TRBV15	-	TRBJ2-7	CATSRDTKFYEQYF	TGTGCCACCAGCAGAGATACAAAGTTTTACGAGCAGTACTTC
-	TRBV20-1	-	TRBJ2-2	CSAREIGELFF	TGCAGTGCTAGAGAAATAGGGGAGCTGTTTTTT
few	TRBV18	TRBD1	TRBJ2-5	CASSPRDREETQYF	TGTGCCAGCTCACCGCGGGACAGGGAGGAGACCCAGTACTTC
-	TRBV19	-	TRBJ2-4	CASTSPTENIQYF	TGTGCCAGTACGTCCCCGACAGAAAACATTCAGTACTTC
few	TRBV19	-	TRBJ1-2	CATSAIYGYTF	TGTGCCACCTCCGCGATCTATGGCTACACCTTC
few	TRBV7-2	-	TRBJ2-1	CASSLAQGQFF	TGTGCCAGCAGCTTAGCACAGGGGCAGTTCTTC
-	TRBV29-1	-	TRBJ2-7	CSVAGTQQYEQYF	TGCAGCGTGGCCGGGACACAACAATACGAGCAGTACTTC
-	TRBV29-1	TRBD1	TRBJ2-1	CSVRDSPGNEQFF	TGCAGCGTGAGGGACAGTCCAGGCAATGAGCAGTTCTTC
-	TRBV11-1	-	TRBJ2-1	CASSQYGPGSSYNEQFF	TGTGCCAGCAGTCAATATGGGCCGGGGAGCTCCTACAATGAGCAGTTCTTC
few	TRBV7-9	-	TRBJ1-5	CASSLDRADQPQHF	TGTGCCAGCAGCTTAGACAGGGCAGATCAGCCCCAGCATTTT
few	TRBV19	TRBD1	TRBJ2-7	CASKGAALYEQYF	TGTGCCAGTAAGGGGGCAGCTTTGTACGAGCAGTACTTC
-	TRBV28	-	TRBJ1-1	CASSSPGGEAFF	TGTGCCAGCAGTTCCCCCGGCGGTGAAGCTTTCTTT
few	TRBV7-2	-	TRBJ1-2	CASSLYTQIGYTF	TGTGCCAGCAGCTTGTATACCCAGATTGGCTACACCTTC
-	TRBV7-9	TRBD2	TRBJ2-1	CASSLLRSGRRNEQFF	TGTGCCAGCAGCTTACTACGTAGCGGGAGACGCAATGAGCAGTTCTTC
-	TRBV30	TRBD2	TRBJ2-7	CAWSRREHNSYEQYF	TGTGCCTGGAGTCGGCGGGAGCATAACTCCTACGAGCAGTACTTC